One and the same sample provided the 13 T cell receptor beta chains below, sequenced in a study of CXCR3-negative and CXCR3-positive naive CD8 T cells (dated by TCRdb to between 2017 and 2020). The investigation overall reported the following: Compared with CXCR3-negative naive cells, CXCR3-positive naive cells had TRB CDR3s with higher hydrophobicity (lower Kidera factor 4), lower energy, and higher strength and volume indices.

Antigens for these TCRs are unknown. Sequencing was performed on a NextSeq 550. The Human TCR Profiling Kit (MiLaboratory) was used to prepare UMI-labeled 5' RACE TRB cDNA libraries. Based on TCRdb reprocessing of the reads, there is one entry per CDR3 protein sequence, and DNA is missing. This sample's table has entries for about 89,000 distinct CDR3 sequences. The ten biggest clones cover around 0.58% of the sample. The specimen sequenced was naive CXCR3+ CD8+ T cells from blood. Per the publication, the cell subset or site label means: CD45RO-CCR7+CD27+CD95- naive CD8+ T cells expressing CXCR3 (TNR3+). The source of these receptors is a human donor in good health. Some clones in this sample may be carry-over from other donors' samples.

The chain has TRBV12-3 or TRBV12-4 and TRBJ1-2; the TCRdb D gene call, TRBD1, has no DNA to confirm it. The CDR3 totals 18 residues. The CDR3 is CASSTPPEGQGEVYGYTF.

The chain recombines TRBV6-6 with TRBJ2-3; TCRdb names TRBD2, which stays unverified in the absence of DNA. Germline CDR1 is MNHNY and CDR2 is SVGAGI (reference sequence). The CDR3 totals 15 residues. CDR3 in amino acids: CASSSPGSGSDTQYF.

This chain joins TRBV11-2 and TRBJ2-3; TCRdb indicates TRBD2, and absent DNA this call remains unverified. The germline V gene encodes CDR1 SGHAT and CDR2 FQNNGV. This CDR3 comprises 15 residues. The CDR3: CASSTGTSWTDMQYF. Full variable domain (outside the CDR3, taken from reference TRBV11-2 and TRBJ2-3): EAGVAQSPRYKIIEKRQSVAFWCNPISGHATLYWYQQILGQGPKLLIQFQNNGVVDDSQLPKDRFSAERLKGVDSTLKIQPAKLEDSAVYLCASSTGTSWTDMQYFGPGTRLTVL.

The J gene is TRBJ2-1, the V gene TRBV28. CDR1 is MDHEN and CDR2 is SYDVKM in the germline V gene. The length of the CDR3 is 13 residues. This chain's CDR3 is CASSLGGYNEQFF.

This chain links TRBV7-8 with TRBJ1-1. Germline V gene lookup returns CDR1 SGHVS and CDR2 FQNEAQ. This CDR3 comprises 16 residues. CDR3 region: CASSLALVGKNTEAFF.

The chain is built from TRBV9 and TRBJ2-1; there is no DNA to check the TCRdb D call of TRBD2. The V gene's germline CDR1 is SGDLS and CDR2 YYNGEE. This CDR3 comprises 15 residues. This CDR3 is CASSPWTSGNNEQFF.

The chain recombines TRBV6-5 with TRBJ2-7. Germline V gene lookup returns CDR1 MNHEY and CDR2 SVGAGI. This CDR3 is built from 13 residues. The CDR3 is CASSYVGIDEQYF.

CDR3 sequence reads: CASSHRGNEQFF. The chain couples TRBV3-1 to TRBJ2-1; as DNA is missing, the TRBD1 call by TCRdb cannot be tested. The germline V gene encodes CDR1 LGHDT and CDR2 YNNKEL (reference sequence). The CDR3 runs to 12 residues.

V is TRBV29-1 and J is TRBJ2-7. The length of the CDR3 is 13 residues. The germline V gene encodes CDR1 SQVTM and CDR2 ANQGSEA. CDR3 region: CSVTDRSSYEQYF.

The CDR3: CASGGTYNEQFF. The rearrangement links TRBV6-2 or TRBV6-3 to TRBJ2-1; TCRdb gives TRBD2 as the D gene, but with no DNA this cannot be confirmed. The length of the CDR3 is 12 residues. CDR1 is MNHEY and CDR2 is SVGEGT in the germline V gene.

The gene calls are TRBV28 and TRBJ2-4; without DNA, the TCRdb call of TRBD1 cannot be checked. The germline CDR1 and CDR2 sequences are MDHEN and SYDVKM. This CDR3 is built from 14 residues. The CDR3 protein is CASSLGPGINIQYF.

This CDR3 is CASSLNLAGYGGTDTQYF. The chain is built from TRBV28 and TRBJ2-3; the TRBD2 assignment by TCRdb is unverifiable without DNA. CDR1 and CDR2 from the germline V gene are MDHEN and SYDVKM. The CDR3 consists of 18 residues.

The J gene is TRBJ2-1, the V gene TRBV7-6. The germline V gene encodes CDR1 SGHVS and CDR2 FNYEAQ. The CDR3 loop spans 13 amino acids. The CDR3 sequence: CASSTSDESEQFF.